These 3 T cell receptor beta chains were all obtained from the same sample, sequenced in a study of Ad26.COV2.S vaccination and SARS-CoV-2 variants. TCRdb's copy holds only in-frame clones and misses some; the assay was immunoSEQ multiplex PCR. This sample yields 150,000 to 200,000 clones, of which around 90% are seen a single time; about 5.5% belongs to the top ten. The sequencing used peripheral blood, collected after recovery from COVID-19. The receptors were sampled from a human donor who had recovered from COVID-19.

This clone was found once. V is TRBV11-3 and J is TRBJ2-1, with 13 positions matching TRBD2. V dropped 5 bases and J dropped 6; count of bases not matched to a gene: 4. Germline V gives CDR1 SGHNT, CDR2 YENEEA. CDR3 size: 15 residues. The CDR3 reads CASSPGLAGSNEQFF. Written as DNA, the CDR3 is TGTGCCAGCAGCCCGGGACTAGCGGGGAGCAATGAGCAGTTCTTC.

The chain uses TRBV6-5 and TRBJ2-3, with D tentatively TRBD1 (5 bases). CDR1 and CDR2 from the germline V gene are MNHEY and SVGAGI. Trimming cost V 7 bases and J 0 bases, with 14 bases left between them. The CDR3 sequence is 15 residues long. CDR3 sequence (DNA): TGTGCCAGCACTCCTAGGGGCAGTAGCACAGATACGCAGTATTTT. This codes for CASTPRGSSTDTQYF.

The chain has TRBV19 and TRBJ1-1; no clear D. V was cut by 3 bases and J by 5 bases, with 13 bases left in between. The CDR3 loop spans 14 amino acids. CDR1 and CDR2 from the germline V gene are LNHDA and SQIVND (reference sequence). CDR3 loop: CASSMAGGRTEAFF. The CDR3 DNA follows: TGTGCCAGTAGTATGGCGGGTGGGAGAACTGAAGCTTTCTTT.